Presented here are 18 T cell receptor beta chains from one specimen sequenced in a study of neurological immune-mediated disorders. TCRdb independently ran MiXCR on the 5' RACE reads; one entry per CDR3 protein. Among tens of thousands of distinct CDR3 sequences listed, 10% were seen once. Sequencing input: PBMCs. Receptors were obtained from a man aged 35-49 years in good health.

There are many counts of this clonotype. A much larger clone is a single base away; this may be a read error. The chain joins TRBV7-9 to TRBJ1-2; TRBD1 matches 7 bases. The CDR3 length is 13 residues. CDR1 SEHNR and CDR2 FQNEAQ come from the germline V gene (reference sequence). Trimming removed 5 bases from V and 2 bases from J; junction bases left unmatched: 2. The CDR3 sequence is CASSQQGNYGYTF. The CDR3 DNA sequence: TGTGCCAGCAGCCAACAGGGGAACTATGGCTACACCTTC.

The CDR3 reads CASSPSNSAGGLYNEQFF. The DNA of the CDR3 is TGTGCCAGCAGTCCCTCGAATTCAGCGGGAGGCCTCTACAATGAGCAGTTCTTC. The chain employs TRBV27 and TRBJ2-1; 9 nucleotides align to TRBD2. J lost 3 bases, V lost 5 bases, and 14 bases had no gene match. CDR1 MNHEY and CDR2 SMNVEV come from the germline V gene (reference sequence). CDR3 length: 18 residues.

This clonotype occurred many times. The V call is TRBV12-3 or TRBV12-4, the J call TRBJ1-5; TRBD1 is a possible D gene (5 bases). This CDR3 comprises 13 residues. The V end lost 6 bases, the J end lost 7 bases, and 13 bases lay between the germline ends. In DNA, the CDR3 is TGTGCCAGCAGCCGGGAAAGGGGACAGCCCCAGCATTTT. It encodes CASSRERGQPQHF.

This rearrangement joins TRBV12-3 or TRBV12-4 to TRBJ1-5, with unresolved D. V was cut by 3 bases and J by 12 bases, with 15 bases left in between. The CDR3 consists of 13 residues. CDR3 protein: CASSLGFRGDQHF. The CDR3 DNA reads as TGTGCCAGCAGTTTGGGATTCCGGGGTGACCAGCATTTT.

This clonotype appeared many times. This chain uses TRBV20-1 with TRBJ2-7; 8 positions match TRBD2. Germline CDR1 is DFQATT and CDR2 is SNEGSKA (reference sequence). J lost 0 bases, V lost 5 bases, and 3 bases had no gene match. CDR3 length: 13 amino acids. For the CDR3, the DNA is TGCAGTGCTCGGGGGGGACCCTCCTACGAGCAGTACTTC. Translated: CSARGGPSYEQYF.

The sample holds many counts of this clonotype. The CDR3: CASSDGTGHYGYTF. The CDR3 DNA follows: TGTGCCAGCAGTGATGGGACAGGGCACTATGGCTACACCTTC. This chain uses TRBV3-1 with TRBJ1-2; 9 positions match TRBD1. The V gene end was trimmed by 6 bases and the J gene end by 3 bases; junction bases not matched to a gene: 5. Germline V gene data show CDR1 as LGHDT and CDR2 as YNNKEL (reference sequence). The CDR3 is made up of 14 amino acids.

This clonotype has ten or more counts. V is TRBV10-3 and J is TRBJ1-2; the match to TRBD1 covers 8 bases. Trimming cost V 3 bases and J 4 bases; bases outside gene matches: 4. Per the germline V gene, CDR1 is ENHRY and CDR2 is SYGVKD. The CDR3 spans 14 residues. CDR3 sequence (DNA): TGTGCCATCAGTGATTCCCAGGGGGCCTATGGCTACACCTTC. This sequence encodes CAISDSQGAYGYTF.

The chain combines TRBV14 with TRBJ1-2; 8 bases line up with TRBD1. In germline, CDR1 is SGHDN, CDR2 FVKESK. The CDR3 extends over 16 amino acids. V gave up 1 base and J gave up 5 bases; unmatched junction bases: 9. CDR3 in DNA: TGTGCCAGCAGCCAAGGTCGGGACAGGCTCTTATATGGCTACACCTTC. This gives the protein CASSQGRDRLLYGYTF.

In its sample, this clonotype was seen many times. CDR3 protein: CASSYAGGSYNEQFF. CDR3 coding DNA: TGTGCCAGCAGTTACGCGGGGGGGTCCTACAATGAGCAGTTCTTC. The V gene is TRBV6-6, the J gene TRBJ2-1; the match to TRBD2 covers 9 bases. Germline V gene lookup returns CDR1 MNHNY and CDR2 SVGAGI (reference sequence). The CDR3 sequence is 15 residues long. J gave up 1 base and V 2 bases, and 0 bases lay outside the gene matches.

This clonotype was counted many times. The CDR3 DNA follows: TGCGCCAGCAGCTTTGACGGCATCTCTGGAAACACCATATATTTT. Translated, it gives CASSFDGISGNTIYF. The rearrangement joins TRBV5-1 to TRBJ1-3; D unclear. The germline V and J ends were trimmed by 2 bases and 0 bases, with 9 bases remaining between them. The germline gives CDR1 SGHRS, CDR2 YFSETQ. This CDR3 is built from 15 residues.

This clonotype was observed at least ten times. The V gene is TRBV10-3, the J gene TRBJ2-2; 7 nucleotides agree with TRBD1. Per germline, CDR1 ENHRY and CDR2 SYGVKD. After removal of 6 bases from V and 6 bases from J, the junction contained 13 bases not matched to a gene. This CDR3 comprises 16 residues. CDR3 sequence: CAIRDTGERVAGELFF. The CDR3 DNA sequence: TGTGCCATCAGAGATACAGGGGAACGGGTCGCCGGGGAGCTGTTTTTT.

The sample holds many counts of this clonotype. The J gene is TRBJ1-1, the V gene TRBV10-2; D is ambiguous. Germline values: CDR1 WSHSY, CDR2 SAAADI. Trimming shortened V by 2 bases and J by 0 bases, and 4 bases separated the two germline ends. This CDR3 has 13 amino acids. The CDR3 bases are TGCGCCAGCAGTGAGGGAGTGAACACTGAAGCTTTCTTT. Translating gives CASSEGVNTEAFF.

This chain connects TRBV5-8 to TRBJ2-5; unclear D gene. V was trimmed by 2 bases and J by 6 bases, leaving 2 bases between them. Germline-derived CDR1 and CDR2 are SGHTS and YDEGEE. The CDR3 runs to 10 residues. CDR3 bases: TGTGCCAGCAGCTTTAAGACCCAGTACTTC. It codes for CASSFKTQYF.

This clonotype was seen a few times. The V call is TRBV10-1, the J call TRBJ1-4; D gene unclear. Trimming removed 8 bases from V and 8 bases from J, with 15 bases in between. The CDR3 length is 13 residues. CDR1 and CDR2 from the germline V gene are WNHNN and SYGVQD (reference sequence). CDR3: CASSDLPGEKLFF. The CDR3, as DNA: TGCGCCAGCTCGGACCTCCCGGGCGAAAAACTGTTTTTT.

This clonotype was detected many times. The chain couples TRBV9 to TRBJ2-3; 11 bases are shared with TRBD2. V gave up 4 bases and J gave up 3 bases; unmatched junction bases: 10. This CDR3 comprises 17 residues. The germline gives CDR1 SGDLS, CDR2 YYNGEE. CDR3 residues: CASSPRTSGGPTDTQYF. In nucleotides, the CDR3 is TGTGCCAGCAGCCCGAGAACTAGCGGGGGACCAACAGATACGCAGTATTTT.

This clonotype occurred many times. The chain links TRBV4-2 to TRBJ2-3; TRBD1 matches at 8 bases. Germline V gives CDR1 LGHNA, CDR2 YNFKEQ. Trimming cost V 2 bases and J 4 bases; bases outside gene matches: 5. The CDR3 runs to 15 residues. CDR3 in DNA: TGTGCCAGCAGCCAAAGGGGGACAGGCGCAGATACGCAGTATTTT. This translates into CASSQRGTGADTQYF.

This clonotype was picked up many times. The gene calls are TRBV5-1 and TRBJ2-3; 8 nucleotides line up with TRBD1. After removal of 2 bases from V and 1 base from J, the junction contained 3 bases not matched to a gene. This CDR3 contains 15 residues. Germline assignment: CDR1 SGHRS and CDR2 YFSETQ. The CDR3 DNA follows: TGCGCCAGCAGCTTACAGGGGGGAGGCACAGATACGCAGTATTTT. It encodes CASSLQGGGTDTQYF.

This clonotype was detected ten times or more. The J gene is TRBJ2-1, the V gene TRBV12-5; TRBD2 aligns across 14 bases. The junction had 0 bases not matched to a gene; V was cut back by 1 base and J by 7 bases. The CDR3 consists of 15 residues. Per germline, CDR1 LGHNT and CDR2 FRNRAP. The CDR3 sequence: CASGLGLAGGNEQFF. CDR3 nucleotides: TGTGCTAGTGGTTTGGGACTAGCGGGGGGGAATGAGCAGTTCTTC. The complete variable domain, with remaining parts taken from reference TRBV12-5 and TRBJ2-1, reads DARVTQTPRHKVTEMGQEVTMRCQPILGHNTVFWYRQTMMQGLELLAYFRNRAPLDDSGMPKDRFSAEMPDATLATLKIQPSEPRDSAVYFCASGLGLAGGNEQFFGPGTRLTVL.